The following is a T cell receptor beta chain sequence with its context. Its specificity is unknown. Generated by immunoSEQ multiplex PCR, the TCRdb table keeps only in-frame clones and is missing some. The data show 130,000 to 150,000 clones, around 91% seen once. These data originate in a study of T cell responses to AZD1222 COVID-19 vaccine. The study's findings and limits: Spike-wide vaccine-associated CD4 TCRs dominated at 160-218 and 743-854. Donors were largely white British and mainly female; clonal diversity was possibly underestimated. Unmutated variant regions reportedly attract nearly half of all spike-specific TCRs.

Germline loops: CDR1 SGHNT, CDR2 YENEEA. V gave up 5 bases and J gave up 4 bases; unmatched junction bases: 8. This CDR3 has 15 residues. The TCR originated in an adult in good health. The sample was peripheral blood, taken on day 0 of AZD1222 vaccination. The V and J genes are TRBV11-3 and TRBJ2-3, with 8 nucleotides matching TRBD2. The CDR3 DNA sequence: TGTGCCAGCAGCCCCGGGAGGGGGGTTGCAGATACGCAGTATTTT. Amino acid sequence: CASSPGRGVADTQYF.